The 27 T cell receptor beta chains below come from one sample, sequenced in a study of T cell responses to AZD1222 COVID-19 vaccine. The protocol was immunoSEQ multiplex PCR, while the TCRdb copy is restricted to in-frame clones and leaves out a portion. In the table there are 100,000 to 120,000 clones, 85% to 90% of which are singletons. Here the sequenced sample was peripheral blood, taken on day 0 of AZD1222 vaccination. The receptors stem from an adult in good health.

This chain uses TRBV28 with TRBJ2-7; D perhaps matches TRBD1 (6 bases). The germline CDR1 and CDR2 sequences are MDHEN and SYDVKM. V shed 2 bases and J shed 4 bases, with 9 bases lying between them. This CDR3 has 13 residues. CDR3 nucleotides: TGTGCCAGCAGTTTACGGCAGGGGTACGAGCAGTACTTC. This sequence encodes CASSLRQGYEQYF. The full variable domain, rest sourced from reference TRBV28 and TRBJ2-7, is DVKVTQSSRYLVKRTGEKVFLECVQDMDHENMFWYRQDPGLGLRLIYFSYDVKMKEKGDIPEGYSVSREKKERFSLILESASTNQTSMYLCASSLRQGYEQYFGPGTRLTVT.

Here the CDR3 DNA reads TGCGCCAGCAGCCCGGACAGGGGGCAGCCCCAGCATTTT. Translated, it gives CASSPDRGQPQHF. The chain combines TRBV4-3 with TRBJ1-5; 10 nucleotides line up with TRBD1. There are 13 residues in the CDR3. Germline assignment: CDR1 LGHNA and CDR2 YSLEER. V was clipped by 4 bases and J by 7 bases; unmatched bases: 1.

The V call is TRBV3-1 (or the pseudogene TRBV3-2), the J call TRBJ1-1, with D unclear. Germline lookup yields CDR1 LGHDT and CDR2 YNNKEL (reference sequence). Trimming pared 1 base from V and 1 base from J, leaving 7 bases between. CDR3 length: 14 amino acids. The CDR3 spells CASSQVMANTEAFF. The CDR3 DNA reads as TGTGCCAGCAGCCAAGTGATGGCGAACACTGAAGCTTTCTTT.

V and J are TRBV5-1 and TRBJ2-1, with 8 nucleotides matching TRBD2. The length of the CDR3 is 15 residues. Germline V gives CDR1 SGHRS, CDR2 YFSETQ. V dropped 0 bases and J dropped 9; count of bases not matched to a gene: 8. The CDR3 spells CASSLASGTRGEQFF. The CDR3 DNA is TGCGCCAGCAGCTTGGCCTCTGGGACTAGGGGTGAGCAGTTCTTC.

The V call is TRBV15, the J call TRBJ1-2; D gene ambiguous. The CDR3 loop spans 15 amino acids. The V gene lost 0 bases and the J gene lost 4 bases, with 12 bases spanning the gap. Germline values: CDR1 LNHNV, CDR2 YYDKDF (reference sequence). In DNA, the CDR3 is TGTGCCACCAGCAGAGATTTAGCGTCAGGCTATGGCTACACCTTC. Amino acid sequence: CATSRDLASGYGYTF.

This clone was detected only a few times. The genes are TRBV11-2 and TRBJ1-2, with 8 bases lining up with TRBD1. Trimming removed 3 bases from V and 6 bases from J; junction bases left unmatched: 9. Germline CDR1 is SGHAT and CDR2 is FQNNGV. CDR3 size: 15 residues. The CDR3 DNA sequence: TGTGCCAGCAGCTTGCGACGGGACAGGTCGCATGGCTACACCTTC. Encoded protein: CASSLRRDRSHGYTF.

Details on this clone: The same CDR3 also results from other DNA sequences found in this sample. V usage is TRBV12-3 or TRBV12-4 and J usage is TRBJ1-1; no clear D. The CDR3 contains 12 residues. V gave up 1 base and J gave up 3 bases, with 3 bases separating them. CDR3: CASSLGYTEAFF. DNA for the CDR3: TGTGCCAGCAGTTTAGGTTACACTGAAGCTTTCTTT.

This clone is a singleton in its sample. The chain recombines TRBV10-3 with TRBJ2-7; D is perhaps TRBD1 (7 bases). Germline CDR1 and CDR2: ENHRY and SYGVKD. CDR3 length equals 14 residues. V was trimmed by 5 bases and J by 7 bases, leaving 18 bases between them. In DNA form, the CDR3 reads TGTGCCATCAGTCCAGCCAGGGGGGCTTGGGAGCAGTACTTC. Protein sequence: CAISPARGAWEQYF.

The CDR3, as DNA: TGTGCCAGCAGCCTAGGGACAGGGGAGTTTGGCACTGAAGCTTTCTTT. This encodes CASSLGTGEFGTEAFF. This rearrangement joins TRBV3-1 (or the pseudogene TRBV3-2) to TRBJ1-1, with 10 bases lining up with TRBD1. V lost 4 bases, J lost 4 bases, and 9 bases stayed unmatched. The CDR3 runs to 16 residues. From germline, CDR1 is LGHDT and CDR2 YNNKEL (reference sequence).

The sample holds one count of this clone. This chain uses TRBV28 with TRBJ1-3; D unresolved. Germline CDR1 and CDR2: MDHEN and SYDVKM. The CDR3 covers 13 residues. V was trimmed by 5 bases and J by 3 bases, leaving 8 bases between them. The CDR3 loop is CASSPYFGNTIYF. CDR3 coding DNA: TGTGCCAGCAGTCCATACTTTGGAAACACCATATATTTT.

The chain joins TRBV4-2 to TRBJ2-3; tentatively, D is TRBD1 or TRBD2 (5 bases each). V lost 0 bases, J lost 1 base, and 11 bases lay in between. The CDR3 has 16 amino acids. Germline CDR1 reads LGHNA; CDR2 reads YNFKEQ. The CDR3 DNA is TGTGCCAGCAGCCAAGATGGGGCGCGGGGCACAGATACGCAGTATTTT. It yields the protein CASSQDGARGTDTQYF.

The V gene is TRBV4-1, the J gene TRBJ2-2; D gene ambiguous. The CDR3 length is 17 residues. V shed 1 base and J shed 0 bases, with 12 bases lying between them. Germline V gene data show CDR1 as MGHRA and CDR2 as YSYEKL. Here the CDR3 reads CASSQGPRQPNTGELFF. The CDR3 DNA reads TGCGCCAGCAGCCAAGGGCCGCGGCAGCCGAACACCGGGGAGCTGTTTTTT.

This sequence joins TRBV2 and TRBJ1-2; no firm D call. In germline, CDR1 is SNHLY, CDR2 FYNNEI. This CDR3 comprises 13 residues. V shed 3 bases and J shed 8 bases, with 13 bases lying between them. For the CDR3, the DNA is TGTGCCAGCAGTGAGGGGTACGGGCCCGGCTACACCTTC. Translation gives CASSEGYGPGYTF.

This clone has a handful of counts. The genes are TRBV28 and TRBJ1-1; D perhaps matches TRBD1 (5 bases). The V end was cut by 3 bases, the J end by 10 bases, with 9 bases between. The CDR3 contains 11 residues. CDR1 is MDHEN and CDR2 is SYDVKM in the germline V gene. CDR3 region: CASSFWGGAFF. The CDR3 nucleotides read TGTGCCAGCAGTTTTTGGGGGGGAGCTTTCTTT.

This chain joins TRBV2 and TRBJ1-3; 8 bases align to TRBD1. CDR3 length: 14 residues. V shed 6 bases, J shed 2 bases, and the junction held 3 bases outside the gene matches. CDR1 and CDR2 from the germline V gene are SNHLY and FYNNEI. CDR3 protein: CASRDRATGNTIYF. CDR3 nucleotide sequence: TGTGCCAGCAGGGACAGGGCTACTGGAAACACCATATATTTT.

This clone showed up just once. The chain recombines TRBV5-1 with TRBJ1-2; D not certain. Germline assignment: CDR1 SGHRS and CDR2 YFSETQ. The CDR3 has 16 amino acids. V lost 0 bases to trimming and J lost 4 bases, with 16 bases between them. The CDR3 loop reads CASSLVFGSTPYGYTF. CDR3 coding DNA: TGCGCCAGCAGCTTGGTTTTTGGAAGTACCCCCTATGGCTACACCTTC.

The genes are TRBV5-1 and TRBJ2-5; TRBD1 might be the D (6 bases). The CDR3 contains 14 residues. V lost 0 bases to trimming and J lost 5 bases, with 11 bases between them. From germline, CDR1 is SGHRS and CDR2 YFSETQ. DNA of the CDR3: TGCGCCAGCAGCTTGGGGGGGCCGGGGGAGACCCAGTACTTC. Translating gives CASSLGGPGETQYF.

V usage is TRBV11-2 and J usage is TRBJ2-2; 7 nucleotides agree with TRBD1. The germline CDR1 and CDR2 sequences are SGHAT and FQNNGV. The CDR3 is made up of 14 amino acids. V was clipped by 5 bases and J by 4 bases; unmatched bases: 4. The CDR3 nucleotides read TGTGCCAGCAGCGAAGGGGGCAGCACCGGGGAGCTGTTTTTT. Amino acid sequence: CASSEGGSTGELFF.

The rearrangement uses TRBV5-6 and TRBJ1-5; no clear D. Trimming pared 2 bases from V and 4 bases from J, leaving 10 bases between. CDR3 length: 14 residues. Germline assignment: CDR1 SGHDT and CDR2 YYEEEE. CDR3 sequence reads: CASSLGQSNQPQHF. CDR3 sequence (DNA): TGTGCCAGCAGCTTAGGTCAGTCGAATCAGCCCCAGCATTTT.

This chain connects TRBV2 to TRBJ2-3; TRBD2 is a possible D gene (6 bases). V lost 9 bases to trimming and J lost 6 bases, with 19 bases between them. Germline V CDR1 and CDR2: SNHLY, FYNNEI. This CDR3 spans 14 amino acids. CDR3 sequence (DNA): TGTGCCAGTGATATCGGGGGATACAGGGATACGCAGTATTTT. Translated: CASDIGGYRDTQYF.

The chain couples TRBV27 to TRBJ1-4; D is ambiguous. V was clipped by 2 bases and J by 0 bases, with 7 bases between them. Germline V gives CDR1 MNHEY, CDR2 SMNVEV (reference sequence). The CDR3 loop spans 15 amino acids. The DNA for the CDR3 is TGTGCCAGCAGTTTAGATGGGTCAACTAATGAAAAACTGTTTTTT. Translated: CASSLDGSTNEKLFF.

The V and J genes are TRBV5-1 and TRBJ1-1, with D uncertain. CDR3 length: 12 amino acids. Trimming stripped 2 bases from V and 4 bases from J, with 6 bases between. The germline gives CDR1 SGHRS, CDR2 YFSETQ. This chain's CDR3 is CASSFYGTEAFF. In DNA, the CDR3 is TGCGCCAGCAGCTTTTACGGCACTGAAGCTTTCTTT.

The chain has TRBV6-1 and TRBJ1-1; D uncertain. V gave up 2 bases and J gave up 1 base, with 11 bases separating them. The CDR3 runs to 15 residues. From germline, CDR1 is MNHNS and CDR2 SASEGT. Here the CDR3 DNA reads TGTGCCAGCAGTGAAAGTGTGGAGGGGAACACTGAAGCTTTCTTT. Its translation: CASSESVEGNTEAFF.

The chain employs TRBV10-2 and TRBJ2-2; D tentatively reads TRBD1 or TRBD2 (5 bases each). Germline V gene lookup returns CDR1 WSHSY and CDR2 SAAADI. The CDR3 extends over 13 amino acids. V lost 0 bases and J 6 bases, leaving 5 bases between the germline ends. The CDR3 sequence is CASSESGAGELFF. For the CDR3, the DNA is TGCGCCAGCAGTGAGTCGGGGGCCGGGGAGCTGTTTTTT.

Worth noting for this clone: The junction does not match germline at one end; this may be a read error. The chain has TRBV27 and TRBJ2-1; 15 nucleotides match TRBD2. Germline-derived CDR1 and CDR2 are MNHEY and SMNVEV (reference sequence). This CDR3 is 18 amino acids long. CDR3 sequence: CASSFRTSGGASHNEQFF. Here the CDR3 DNA reads TGTGCCAGCAGTTTCCGGACTAGCGGGGGGGCCTCCCACAATGAGCAGTTCTTC.

The rearrangement uses TRBV18 and TRBJ1-1, with 9 bases fitting TRBD1. Germline loops: CDR1 KGHSH, CDR2 LQKENI. Trimming cost V 2 bases and J 4 bases; bases outside gene matches: 8. This CDR3 comprises 16 residues. The CDR3 is CASSPGQGRLGTEAFF. The CDR3 DNA reads TGTGCCAGCTCACCAGGACAGGGGAGGCTAGGCACTGAAGCTTTCTTT.

The CDR3 DNA is TGCGCCAGCAGCGGGCCTGGGGCGGGGTACAATGAGCAGTTCTTC. Translating it yields CASSGPGAGYNEQFF. The chain links TRBV10-1 to TRBJ2-1; D may be TRBD2 (6 bases). The CDR3 covers 15 residues. Per germline, CDR1 WNHNN and CDR2 SYGVQD (reference sequence). V lost 6 bases to trimming and J lost 4 bases, with 16 bases between them.